A single sample gave rise to the 5 T cell receptor beta chains below, sequenced in a study of cytomegalovirus exposure and HLA in healthy donors. The PCR contained 60 Vbeta and 13 Jbeta primers. The table came from immunoSEQ multiplex PCR; TCRdb's copy has only in-frame clones and leaves some out. This table holds about 190,000 clones, more than 80% found once. The material sequenced was PBMCs. The receptors stem from a boy younger than 18 in good health and CMV-seronegative.

The rearrangement links TRBV4-1 to TRBJ1-1; 7 bases match TRBD1. Trimming cost V 1 base and J 6 bases; bases outside gene matches: 8. This CDR3 contains 15 residues. Germline V gene data show CDR1 as MGHRA and CDR2 as YSYEKL. CDR3 sequence reads: CASSQADRVDAEAFF. In DNA form, the CDR3 reads TGCGCCAGCAGCCAAGCAGACAGGGTTGACGCTGAAGCTTTCTTT.

This rearrangement joins TRBV30 to TRBJ2-3; TRBD2 matches 10 bases. The germline gives CDR1 GTSNPN, CDR2 SVGIG (reference sequence). This CDR3 region has 14 residues. Trimming cost V 4 bases and J 5 bases; bases outside gene matches: 6. The CDR3 bases are TGTGCCTGGAACCCCCTAGCGGGAGAAGATACGCAGTATTTT. It yields the protein CAWNPLAGEDTQYF.

This clone was recorded once. The rearrangement joins TRBV9 to TRBJ1-2; TRBD1 agrees at 9 bases. With 0 bases clipped from V and 8 bases from J, the junction kept 8 bases outside the gene matches. The CDR3 consists of 15 residues. From germline, CDR1 is SGDLS and CDR2 YYNGEE. The CDR3 region has the DNA TGTGCCAGCAGCGTAGACTCGGGACAGGGCTCCGGCTACACCTTC. Protein product: CASSVDSGQGSGYTF.

V gene TRBV7-9 combines with J gene TRBJ2-7; 10 bases agree with TRBD2. CDR1 is SEHNR, CDR2 FQNEAQ, per germline (reference sequence). This CDR3 spans 15 amino acids. J lost 6 bases, V lost 5 bases, and 10 bases had no gene match. In DNA, the CDR3 is TGTGCCAGCAGCCCCCCCCTAGCGGGAGACGGCGAGCAGTACTTC. It translates to CASSPPLAGDGEQYF.

The J gene is TRBJ1-1, the V gene TRBV19; 7 bases map to TRBD1. V was clipped by 5 bases and J by 2 bases; unmatched bases: 5. Germline CDR1 and CDR2: LNHDA and SQIVND (reference sequence). The length of the CDR3 is 14 residues. CDR3 loop: CASSPGTANTEAFF. In nucleotides, the CDR3 is TGTGCCAGTAGTCCCGGGACAGCTAACACTGAAGCTTTCTTT.